These T cell receptor beta chains were read from a single sample in a study of OX40 agonist ivuxolimab in advanced cancers. Repertoires were generated with immunoSEQ multiplex PCR, while TCRdb's copy carries only in-frame clones and drops some. The data hold 50,000 to 55,000 clones, with around 80% observed a single time. Sequencing was performed on CD4+ or CD8+ T cells sorted from blood, taken in a trial of the OX40 agonist ivuxolimab. All receptors come from an adult with an advanced solid tumor such as melanoma, head and neck, liver or kidney cancer. CDR3s leave out the opening cysteine and the closing phenylalanine or tryptophan. Each record gives: D gene, V gene, J gene, CDR3 protein. A D gene is named only where the DNA matches it firmly.

>-|TRBV7-2|TRBJ2-5
ASSGRAFSEETQY
>-|TRBV7-2|TRBJ2-2
ASSPTYANTGELF
>-|TRBV2|TRBJ1-1
AGGAGERAEAF
>-|TRBV9|TRBJ2-3
ASSPLGGRTDTQY
>TRBD1|TRBV18|TRBJ1-1
ASSPRDRGTEAF
>-|TRBV7-8|TRBJ2-3
ASSLAWGSSDTQY
>-|TRBV11-3|TRBJ2-2
ASSGAEYTGELF
>-|TRBV27|TRBJ1-2
ASNDIGGRGYGYT
>-|TRBV6-6|TRBJ1-1
ASRQNTEAF
>-|TRBV10-3|TRBJ1-1
AISIGGGDTEAF
>-|TRBV7-2|TRBJ1-3
ASSQAGYTIY
>TRBD1|TRBV19|TRBJ2-1
ASRGQGTVWFLYNEQF
>-|TRBV5-4|TRBJ2-7
ASSPTNQYEQY
>TRBD2|TRBV19|TRBJ2-5
ASSTSTSGSGQETQY
>TRBD2|TRBV12-5|TRBJ2-3
ASGPGLAGATDTQY
>-|TRBV11-2|TRBJ2-2
ASSLALTRGSGELF
>-|TRBV9|TRBJ1-2
ASSVAGAASFYGYT
>TRBD1|TRBV10-1|TRBJ1-1
ASRGQGTNTEAF
>-|TRBV2|TRBJ2-1
ASTGREIDNEQF
>TRBD1|TRBV27|TRBJ2-2
ASSPRTGRDTGELF
>-|TRBV2|TRBJ1-1
ASRATGSGTEAF
>-|TRBV18|TRBJ2-7
ASSFAGSSYEQY
>TRBD1|TRBV6-1|TRBJ1-2
ASSERAGGVDYGYT
>-|TRBV7-2|TRBJ1-2
ASSLALTRLNYGYT
>-|TRBV5-1|TRBJ1-1
ASSIPGLNTEAF
>-|TRBV28|TRBJ1-1
ASSIWGRTNTEAF
>TRBD1|TRBV5-1|TRBJ2-3
ASRGDRGLADTQY
>-|TRBV19|TRBJ2-1
ASSIEEGVNEQF
>-|TRBV9|TRBJ2-2
ASSVWSGPSGGELF